The rows below give T cell receptor beta chains drawn from one sample of a study of molecular identifiers for immune sequencing clone quantification. TCRdb reanalysed the PCR reads using MiXCR and keeps one entry per CDR3 protein. The sample carries about 640,000 distinct CDR3 sequences, just under 20% recorded once. The sequencing input was naive CD8+ T cells from blood, with Jurkat cell RNA spiked in. The origin of the receptors is a human donor in good health. Some libraries in this study had Jurkat cell RNA spiked in. Each CDR3 is given with its conserved first and last residue. A D gene is named only where the DNA matches it firmly. Not every row has a clone size; where given, it reads once, few, many or a size class.

CDR3 length	V gene	clone size	J gene	D gene	CDR3 protein	CDR3 DNA
15	TRBV7-8	many	TRBJ2-5	TRBD2	CASNLRGVLQETQYF	TGTGCCAGCAACCTACGGGGGGTCCTCCAAGAGACCCAGTACTTC
18	TRBV6-1	many	TRBJ2-3	TRBD2	CASSEARLAGGDTDTQYF	TGTGCCAGCAGTGAAGCTCGACTAGCGGGAGGTGACACAGATACGCAGTATTTT
18	TRBV4-1	.	TRBJ1-1	.	CASSHLGGAGEGRTEAFF	TGCGCCAGCAGCCACCTCGGGGGGGCCGGCGAGGGGCGCACTGAAGCTTTCTTT
13	TRBV5-4	.	TRBJ1-1	.	CASNWGLNTEAFF	TGTGCCAGCAACTGGGGATTGAACACTGAAGCTTTCTTT
15	TRBV30	many	TRBJ2-3	.	CAWSVRDYTTDTQYF	TGTGCCTGGAGTGTACGCGACTACACCACAGATACGCAGTATTTT
13	TRBV18	many	TRBJ2-5	.	CASSLPAQETQYF	TGTGCCAGCTCACTTCCCGCCCAAGAGACCCAGTACTTC
15	TRBV4-3	few	TRBJ2-2	.	CASSQDPGDTGELFF	TGCGCCAGCAGCCAAGACCCGGGGGATACCGGGGAGCTGTTTTTT
16	TRBV28	.	TRBJ2-7	TRBD2	CASSLAISGRESEQYF	TGTGCCAGCAGTTTGGCGATTAGCGGGAGGGAAAGCGAGCAGTACTTC
16	TRBV2	many	TRBJ2-3	TRBD1	CAESSTRDRGTDTQYF	TGTGCCGAGTCATCAACACGGGACAGGGGCACAGATACGCAGTATTTT
16	TRBV6-5	.	TRBJ2-3	TRBD2	CASSSTRGGYTDTQYF	TGTGCCAGCAGTTCGACGCGGGGGGGATACACAGATACGCAGTATTTT
14	TRBV3-1	many	TRBJ2-7	TRBD1	CASSRRTGSYEQYF	TGTGCCAGCAGCCGCCGGACAGGCTCCTACGAGCAGTACTTC
16	TRBV7-2	many	TRBJ2-7	TRBD1	CASSSAFGQGTYEQYF	TGTGCCAGCAGCTCAGCTTTCGGACAGGGGACCTACGAGCAGTACTTC
16	TRBV4-3	.	TRBJ2-2	TRBD2	CASSQATSGGAGELFF	TGCGCCAGCAGCCAAGCCACTAGCGGGGGGGCCGGGGAGCTGTTTTTT
15	TRBV14	few	TRBJ1-2	.	CASSQYYTANYGYTF	TGTGCCAGCAGCCAATACTACACCGCTAACTATGGCTACACCTTC
18	TRBV4-1	.	TRBJ2-6	TRBD2	CASSQIAGGSSGANVPTF	TGCGCCAGCAGCCAGATAGCGGGAGGATCCTCTGGGGCCAACGTCCCGACTTTC
16	TRBV5-1	many	TRBJ2-2	.	CASSGIWGGDTGELFF	TGCGCCAGCAGCGGCATTTGGGGGGGCGACACCGGGGAGCTGTTTTTT
13	TRBV10-3	few	TRBJ1-1	.	CAISDGDPEEAFF	TGTGCCATCAGTGATGGCGACCCCGAGGAAGCTTTCTTT
20	TRBV6-6	many	TRBJ2-6	TRBD1	CASSYAAGTGGFSGANVLTF	TGTGCCAGCAGTTACGCAGCCGGGACAGGGGGTTTCTCTGGGGCCAACGTCCTGACTTTC
15	TRBV6-6	many	TRBJ1-2	.	CASSYYPGNGYGYTF	TGTGCCAGCAGTTACTATCCGGGGAATGGCTATGGCTACACCTTC
15	TRBV30	.	TRBJ1-2	TRBD1	CAWSADRTGLYGYTF	TGTGCCTGGAGTGCCGACCGGACAGGATTGTATGGCTACACCTTC
15	TRBV7-6	.	TRBJ2-7	TRBD1	CASSAGQGFAYEQYF	TGTGCCAGCAGCGCCGGACAGGGTTTCGCCTACGAGCAGTACTTC
13	TRBV4-1	many	TRBJ1-1	.	CASSSGPSTEAFF	TGCGCCAGCAGCTCCGGGCCAAGCACTGAAGCTTTCTTT